The sequence of this TCR beta chain was determined in a study of cytomegalovirus exposure and HLA in healthy donors (dated by TCRdb to the late 2010s). For the wider study: An earlier analysis of 587 of the donors reported about 250 Gb of sequence data and 100 million to 130 million unique TCR beta sequences from about 179 million T cells. About 280 gigabases of sequencing data and roughly 81 million unique TCR sequences made up an early release that covered approximately 620 HLA-typed donors. Of the approximately 400 genotyped donors, around 81% fell in the genetic ancestry cluster associated with self-reported Caucasian donors. The aim of the study was to test whether cataloging public T cell receptors could identify signatures of past pathogen exposure. The T cell repertoires of under 750 subjects were profiled by immunosequencing and related to cytomegalovirus serostatus. A separate validation cohort of about 110 different subjects was used in addition to the approximately 610-subject first cohort. High-throughput TCR immunosequencing, statistical association of individual TCRs with disease status, and machine learning were combined to predict cytomegalovirus infection status. A later analysis re-analyzed previously published TCR beta repertoires from roughly 690 donors and added high-resolution HLA genotyping to study TCR occurrence patterns. The later analysis used no new phenotypic data to find candidate immune exposures, relying instead on TCR beta sequences and their occurrence across donors. An earlier analysis of around 580 of the donors used high-throughput TCR beta sequencing to judge whether each TCR beta V gene segment behaved as functional or pseudogenic. Donor age, sex, ethnicity and CMV serostatus were compiled together with the repertoire data. Genome-wide SNP genotypes for about 65% of the roughly 670 donors were used in a later genetic analysis, which treated that subset as a discovery cohort. Every repertoire in the discovery cohort had been generated on one and the same sequencing platform. Class I and class II HLA loci were covered by the typing at four-digit resolution. Typing coverage varied by locus: about 629-640 donors for A, B, C, DRB1 and DQB1; approximately 500 for DQA1; approximately 610 for DPA1; 450 to 480 for DPB1. Four to six DR-DQ haplotypes were handled as single units for association and clustering, since linkage in the cohort was strong. Among some 410 genotyped donors of the cohort, an average of 235,054 unique TCR beta nucleotide sequences were sequenced per donor, 15% to 20% of them non-productive. Results the study describes overall, beyond this receptor: In an earlier analysis of under 600 of the donors, most TCR beta V segments were observed in productive rearrangements about 90% or about 30% of the time, broadly matching IMGT annotations. In a later genetic analysis, fewer N-insertions in productive TCRs were reported among donors in an Asian-associated ancestry cluster than the roughly 700-donor mean. A further reported finding was that TCR beta sequences accurately predicted the HLA-A and HLA-B alleles for most subjects in the first cohort. A cluster of highly shared sequence variants was judged likely to represent a technical artifact of the sequencing pipeline. Approximately 18 rarely observed V segments, including chromosome 9 orphons, were excluded from the earlier analysis of just under 600 of the donors because counts were too low. Most TCR sequences were observed very rarely across donors, whereas some public TCRs were present in many individuals. Because the 87-base-pair reads could not distinguish some IMGT-functional V segments, including TRBV6-2 and TRBV6-3, those segments were excluded. Because some donors lacked HLA typing at each locus, the association tests relied only on the typed subset. In a later analysis, some 17,000 TCR beta sequences were associated with specific HLA alleles at a false discovery rate of 0.05. Most CMV-associated TCR beta chains appeared to be HLA-restricted in a later analysis, and the HLA associations seemed to be driven largely by CMV exposure. In the study, some 180 TCR beta chains were listed as associated with cytomegalovirus. In a later analysis, several top co-occurrence clusters were reported to appear linked to parvovirus B19, influenza, CMV and Epstein-Barr virus. CMV serostatus was the only immune exposure information available for the cohort. Correlated functional status among segregating V segments might be attributable to linkage disequilibrium, but an unknown experimental factor could not be ruled out. Only TCR beta chains were sequenced in this cohort, and the absence of alpha or paired-chain data limited detectable features. Roughly uniform sequencing depth across donors was assumed in presence/absence analyses, although this assumption may not hold. In a later analysis, HLA-associated TCR beta chains were found to be more clonally expanded and to have lower generation probabilities than equally common non-associated chains. In a later analysis, the rate of TCR association differed among HLA loci, with DRB1 alleles having the most associated TCRs and HLA-C alleles having the fewest. In vitro tests confirmed that a few of the cytomegalovirus-associated TCR beta chains recognize cytomegalovirus antigens. The classifier was reported to diagnose cytomegalovirus status with high specificity and sensitivity in both the original and validation cohorts. According to the authors, the approach could potentially be generalized to other disease states and immunological phenotypes. When HLA alleles, especially DR and DQ, strongly co-occurred, attributing TCR associations to individual alleles was difficult. A later genetic analysis associated a missense DCLRE1C variant with V-gene and J-gene trimming of TCR beta chains, and an independent cohort replicated the association.

In total, roughly 670 healthy bone marrow donors made up the cohort. Cohort members were all nominally healthy when sampled, although unrecorded immune exposures were likely present. The donor was CMV seronegative and belonged to the group of roughly 330 seronegative cohort members. A peripheral blood sample was collected from each donor, and TCR beta sequencing was performed on peripheral blood mononuclear cells. Genomic DNA extraction from the blood cell samples was performed with the Qiagen DNeasy Blood Extraction Kit. The CDR3 has 15 amino acids, counting the end cysteine and phenylalanine. The retained sequence is limited to the CDR3, 45 bases, with the frame set at the first base. The germline V gene supplies CDR1 SQVTM and CDR2 ANQGSEA. V gives up 1 base and J gives up 0 bases, and the segment between their germline ends measures 9 bases. A word on this clone: The antigen it recognizes is unknown.

The library was prepared using the immunoSEQ multiplex PCR assay. The multiplex PCR relied on a mix of 60 forward primers for TCR Vbeta segments and 13 reverse primers for TCR Jbeta segments. A multiplex PCR assay on genomic DNA amplified the CDR3 region of rearranged TCR beta genes. The Illumina HiSeq System was used to sequence the amplified TCR beta libraries as 87-base-pair reads. The paper's data handling went like this. A later analysis counted about 80 million unique TCR beta chains across the approximately 700 repertoires, and approximately 11 million of these chains were shared by at least two donors. Raw reads were error-corrected and collapsed into unique sequences by a nearest-neighbor algorithm in which closely related sequences were merged to remove PCR and sequencing errors. To assign V, D and J gene segments, CDR3 sequences were aligned to IMGT reference sequences. For a sequence to be retained, a match of at least six nucleotides was required to both a V gene segment and a J gene segment. A rearrangement counted as productive if the CDR3 had no stop codons and remained in frame with V and J, and every other rearrangement counted as non-productive. Following IMGT convention, CDR3 was defined as the stretch from the second conserved V-encoded cysteine up to the conserved J-encoded phenylalanine. The earlier analysis of about 590 of the donors excluded sequences that lacked an unambiguous match to a single V gene segment. In an earlier analysis of almost 600 of the donors, a V segment was called functional when productive rearrangements were above 56.7%, and segregating when the standard deviation between donors exceeded 5%. A statistical classification framework was developed to diagnose cytomegalovirus status using the catalog of TCR beta chain sequences. A later analysis assigned V and J genes by comparing TCR nucleotide sequences with IMGT/GENE-DB human TR gene sequences. The TCRdist pipeline was used in a later analysis to assign CDR3 sequences and most-parsimonious VDJ recombination scenarios. In a later analysis, each TCR beta chain was defined by its CDR3 amino acid sequence together with its V-gene family, and reads without a unique V-gene family were excluded. A later analysis removed roughly 590 highly shared, low-generation-probability nucleotide sequences to deal with suspected cross-contamination and a sequencing artifact. For each public chain, a later analysis derived a clonal expansion index from normalized ranks of inferred template counts within each repertoire. In a later analysis, generation probabilities were computed using a VDJ recombination model fitted to out-of-frame rearrangements, and the results were checked against IGoR. A later analysis scored TCR-TCR, TCR-HLA and TCR-CMV co-occurrence with hypergeometric tests, applying a repertoire-size bias correction to TCR pairs. In a later analysis, false discovery rates were estimated by permuting HLA or CMV assignments 20 times. In a later analysis, co-occurring TCRs were grouped using DBSCAN, with TCRdist sequence similarity added in when clustering inside HLA-allele-positive subsets. For co-occurrence clustering, repertoires with fewer than 30,000 or more than 120,000 public chains were excluded, along with roughly five repertoires with anomalous nucleotide sharing. TCRdb mirrors the immuneACCESS table, restricted to in-frame sequences. Some clones are absent from its copies; in checked studies, under half trace to an unresolved V gene, and the reason for the others is unknown. V, J and clone size derive from that table, while D and trimming were established from the DNA sequence. This sample's listing comprises 150,000 to 200,000 clones. The ten largest clones capture 1.3% of the sample.

Here the chain combines TRBV29-1 and TRBJ2-2; the D gene cannot be named for sure. Input material: PBMCs. The TCR originated in a woman in her sixties in good health and CMV-seronegative. The CDR3 reads as follows: CSVEAPTANTGELFF. The nucleotide sequence reads TGCAGCGTTGAAGCTCCTACTGCGAACACCGGGGAGCTGTTTTTT.